The entry that follows covers one T cell receptor (beta chain) sequence. What it binds is not known. The data originate from a study of T-cell memory formation after mild COVID-19. Turning to the study itself: The two donors had largely donor-specific TCR clusters.

MiXCR, applied by TCRdb to the 5' RACE reads, yields one record per CDR3 protein. The data contain about 110,000 distinct CDR3 sequences, 20% to 25% of them seen just once; the ten biggest clones take up about 38%. Study findings and constraints: SARS-CoV-2 specificity of second-wave clones peaking day 37 was unconfirmed. Day 15 to 85 contracting clones showed balanced CD4/CD8; day 15 to 37 expanders favored CD4+. Shrinking CD4+ clones resided mostly in CM and EM, and CD8+ ones in EMRA.

The CDR3 is made up of 15 amino acids. CDR1 is LNHNV, CDR2 YYDKDF, per germline (reference sequence). The V end lost 8 bases, the J end lost 6 bases, and 21 bases lay between the germline ends. The sequence came from a man aged 18 to 35 who had mild COVID-19 (a few samples of this study predate the infection). Cell type and time point are not known. The chain combines TRBV15 with TRBJ2-3; D gene uncertain. The sample was PBMCs or a T cell subset sorted from them (not recorded which). The CDR3 reads CATRKNSILGDTQYF. Here the CDR3 DNA reads TGTGCCACCCGCAAGAACTCAATCCTCGGGGATACGCAGTATTTT.